This T cell receptor (beta chain) was identified in a study of cytomegalovirus exposure and HLA in healthy donors. Study-level background: Drawn from HLA-typed donors, tens of millions of unique TCRs were held in an early data release. Study-wide results and limits: Analyses of presence and absence presupposed an approximately uniform sequencing depth across donors. It was confirmed in vitro that a few of the CMV-associated chains were specific for CMV antigens.

PCR primers comprised 60 Vbeta and 13 Jbeta primers. This table comes from immunoSEQ multiplex PCR, and its TCRdb copy is limited to in-frame clones, with some not included. The sample carries around 130,000 clones, 78% recorded once. A word on this clone: Its specificity is not known.

Germline trimming cut 9 bases from V and 6 bases from J; bases unmatched to any gene: 15. From germline, CDR1 is MNHNS and CDR2 SASEGT. CDR3 length equals 15 residues. Material for sequencing was PBMCs. This receptor was obtained from a woman younger than 30 in good health and CMV-seronegative. The rearrangement links TRBV6-1 to TRBJ2-3, with TRBD2 matching over 7 bases. The CDR3: CASHLRLAASDTQYF. CDR3 coding DNA: TGTGCCAGTCATCTTAGACTAGCTGCCTCCGATACGCAGTATTTT.